The 9 T cell receptor beta chains presented below share a single source sample, sequenced in a study of blood T cell repertoires in COVID-19. Generated by immunoSEQ multiplex PCR, the TCRdb table keeps only in-frame clones and is missing some. Here the sample spans over 200,000 clones, approximately 90% being singletons. Input material: peripheral blood. All receptors derive from a man under 40 with COVID-19, enrolled during active disease.

CDR3 nucleotide sequence: TGTGCCAGCAGTAATTCAGGGGGTATCAATGAGCAGTTCTTC. Translation: CASSNSGGINEQFF. This chain connects TRBV28 to TRBJ2-1; 7 bases are a match to TRBD1. CDR1 MDHEN and CDR2 SYDVKM come from the germline V gene. There are 14 residues in the CDR3. The V segment lost 5 bases and the J segment 6 bases; nucleotides outside the gene matches: 7.

The chain joins TRBV18 to TRBJ2-7, with D possibly being TRBD1 (5 bases). This CDR3 contains 12 residues. Trimming stripped 6 bases from V and 3 bases from J, with 9 bases between. Germline V gene lookup returns CDR1 KGHSH and CDR2 LQKENI. The CDR3, as DNA: TGTGCCAGCTCCACAGACAGCTACGAGCAGTACTTC. Its translation: CASSTDSYEQYF.

The chain couples TRBV2 to TRBJ1-2; D gene unclear. CDR1 and CDR2 from the germline V gene are SNHLY and FYNNEI. This CDR3 has 13 residues. Trimming cost V 8 bases and J 2 bases, with 12 bases left between them. The CDR3 here is CASALINNYGYTF. As DNA, the CDR3 is TGTGCCAGCGCGCTAATCAACAACTATGGCTACACCTTC.

This clone showed up just once. This chain uses TRBV29-1 with TRBJ2-1; tentative D call: TRBD2 (7 bases). The CDR3 runs to 15 residues. Germline assignment: CDR1 SQVTM and CDR2 ANQGSEA. With 0 bases removed from V and 9 bases from J, the gap between germline ends came to 18 bases. CDR3 sequence: CSVEDLMGLQGEQFF. Here the CDR3 DNA reads TGCAGCGTTGAAGATCTAATGGGACTACAGGGTGAGCAGTTCTTC.

The chain joins TRBV7-9 to TRBJ1-5; D gene uncertain. The germline V gene encodes CDR1 SEHNR and CDR2 FQNEAQ (reference sequence). The V end lost 8 bases, the J end lost 3 bases, and 14 bases lay between the germline ends. The CDR3 runs 14 residues. In DNA form, the CDR3 reads TGTGCCAGCGGCCCGGGGAATTCCAATCAGCCCCAGCATTTT. Its translation is CASGPGNSNQPQHF.

The chain employs TRBV19 and TRBJ2-7; weak D call: TRBD2 (6 bases). The germline V gene encodes CDR1 LNHDA and CDR2 SQIVND (reference sequence). CDR3 length: 14 residues. The V and J ends lost 1 base and 3 bases respectively, with 10 bases between them. In nucleotides, the CDR3 is TGTGCCAGTAGTATAGCGGGAGCGAGCTACGAGCAGTACTTC. Its protein is CASSIAGASYEQYF.

The chain recombines TRBV7-8 with TRBJ1-2; D call uncertain. This CDR3 spans 16 amino acids. Trimming cost V 1 base and J 4 bases, with 16 bases left between them. Germline values: CDR1 SGHVS, CDR2 FQNEAQ. The CDR3 sequence is CASSLDRIGGGYGYTF. Here the CDR3 DNA reads TGTGCCAGCAGCTTAGATAGGATCGGAGGTGGCTATGGCTACACCTTC.

The chain combines TRBV5-1 with TRBJ2-3, with 7 bases lining up with TRBD2. This CDR3 comprises 17 residues. Germline loops: CDR1 SGHRS, CDR2 YFSETQ. V lost 4 bases, J lost 3 bases, and 14 bases stayed unmatched. CDR3: CASSPDGRPSGTDTQYF. The CDR3, as DNA: TGCGCCAGCAGCCCGGACGGACGGCCTAGCGGAACAGATACGCAGTATTTT.

The chain recombines TRBV28 with TRBJ1-2, with D perhaps matching TRBD1 (6 bases). In germline, CDR1 is MDHEN, CDR2 SYDVKM. Trimming stripped 8 bases from V and 0 bases from J, with 19 bases between. CDR3 length equals 16 residues. CDR3 sequence: CASLPGGAKANYGYTF. CDR3 DNA: TGTGCCAGCCTCCCCGGGGGGGCGAAAGCTAACTATGGCTACACCTTC.